These 6 T cell receptor beta chains were sequenced from one sample in a study of T-cell memory formation after mild COVID-19. In TCRdb, the 5' RACE reads were re-called with MiXCR into one record per CDR3 protein. Found here are fewer than 650,000 distinct CDR3 sequences, 17% of them singletons; the top ten hold roughly 7.8%. The sequencing input was PBMCs or a T cell subset sorted from them (not recorded which). The receptors here all came from an adult woman who had mild COVID-19 (a few samples of this study predate the infection). Cell type and time point are not known.

This clonotype was seen only a few times. The chain combines TRBV7-9 with TRBJ2-3, with D possibly matching TRBD1 (6 bases). CDR3 length equals 16 residues. V was pared by 5 bases and J by 3 bases, with 18 bases between. Looked up from germline, CDR1 is SEHNR and CDR2 is FQNEAQ (reference sequence). For the CDR3, the DNA is TGTGCCAGCAGCCAACTGACAGGCATTAAAACAGATACGCAGTATTTT. Translating gives CASSQLTGIKTDTQYF.

This clonotype was detected only a few times. V and J are TRBV5-1 and TRBJ2-6, with D unresolved. The length of the CDR3 is 13 residues. Germline assignment: CDR1 SGHRS and CDR2 YFSETQ. V lost 3 bases and J lost 4, with 5 bases in between. CDR3 loop: CASSSVGANVLTF. The CDR3 DNA reads TGCGCCAGCAGCTCGGTGGGGGCCAACGTCCTGACTTTC.

This clonotype was counted ten times or more. The chain uses TRBV4-3 and TRBJ2-7; TRBD2 matches at 12 bases. Per germline, CDR1 LGHNA and CDR2 YSLEER. With V trimmed by 0 bases and J by 5 bases, 8 bases remained unmatched. This CDR3 has 17 residues. CDR3 DNA: TGCGCCAGCAGCCAAGATTGGAGGACTAGCGGGATCGACGAGCAGTACTTC. Translated: CASSQDWRTSGIDEQYF.

The gene calls are TRBV28 and TRBJ1-1, with D possibly TRBD1 on 5 matching bases. In germline, CDR1 is MDHEN, CDR2 SYDVKM. The CDR3 contains 14 residues. The germline V and J ends were trimmed by 5 bases and 3 bases, with 13 bases remaining between them. The CDR3 spells CASSPFSGDTEAFF. CDR3 nucleotide sequence: TGTGCCAGCAGTCCCTTCTCGGGGGACACTGAAGCTTTCTTT.

This clonotype has just a few counts. The rearrangement uses TRBV5-1 and TRBJ2-6; 8 positions match TRBD1. Trimming at V came to 3 bases and at J to 1 base, leaving 0 bases not matched to a gene. Per germline, CDR1 SGHRS and CDR2 YFSETQ. The CDR3 has 15 residues. As DNA, the CDR3 is TGCGCCAGCAGCTGGACAGGGTCTGGGGCCAACGTCCTGACTTTC. It specifies CASSWTGSGANVLTF. The whole variable domain, remainder taken from reference TRBV5-1 and TRBJ2-6, is KAGVTQTPRYLIKTRGQQVTLSCSPISGHRSVSWYQQTPGQGLQFLFEYFSETQRNKGNFPGRFSGRQFSNSRSEMNVSTLELGDSALYLCASSWTGSGANVLTFGAGSRLTVL.

This chain links TRBV30 with TRBJ2-3, with TRBD2 matching over 8 bases. Germline V CDR1 and CDR2: GTSNPN, SVGIG (reference sequence). This CDR3 region has 14 residues. J gave up 5 bases and V 0 bases, and 4 bases lay outside the gene matches. The CDR3 nucleotides read TGTGCCTGGAGTGTAGCGGGAGCTGAAGATACGCAGTATTTT. Its protein is CAWSVAGAEDTQYF.